Presented here are 6 T cell receptor beta chains from one specimen sequenced in a study of blood T cell repertoires in COVID-19. The assay was immunoSEQ multiplex PCR, and TCRdb's table has in-frame clones only and misses some. The sample has approximately 240,000 clones, roughly 84% seen once. Sequenced: peripheral blood. These receptors all come from a woman in her thirties or forties who had recovered from COVID-19.

The rearrangement links TRBV30 to TRBJ2-6; perhaps TRBD2 as D (6 bases). Trimming removed 1 base from V and 0 bases from J, with 10 bases in between. The CDR3 loop spans 16 amino acids. Germline V gives CDR1 GTSNPN, CDR2 SVGIG (reference sequence). CDR3 nucleotide sequence: TGTGCCTGGAGTGCGGGGAGGAACTCTGGGGCCAACGTCCTGACTTTC. Its translation is CAWSAGRNSGANVLTF.

The gene calls are TRBV10-3 and TRBJ2-5, with 10 bases aligning to TRBD2. Germline assignment: CDR1 ENHRY and CDR2 SYGVKD. V was pared by 4 bases and J by 2 bases, with 13 bases of the junction left unmatched. The length of the CDR3 is 18 residues. The CDR3 sequence: CAISVQRTSGITQETQYF. As DNA, the CDR3 is TGTGCCATCAGTGTCCAGAGAACTAGCGGGATAACTCAAGAGACCCAGTACTTC.

The J gene is TRBJ1-3, the V gene TRBV7-3; weak D call: TRBD1 (5 bases). This CDR3 contains 14 residues. The V end lost 5 bases, the J end lost 4 bases, and 12 bases lay between the germline ends. Germline loops: CDR1 SGHTA, CDR2 FQGTGA. This CDR3 reads CASSPGGSGNTIYF. DNA for the CDR3: TGTGCCAGCAGCCCGGGGGGATCCGGAAACACCATATATTTT. Using reference TRBV7-3 and TRBJ1-3 for the parts outside the CDR3, the full variable domain is GAGVSQTPSNKVTEKGKYVELRCDPISGHTALYWYRQSLGQGPEFLIYFQGTGAADDSGLPNDRFFAVRPEGSVSTLKIQRTERGDSAVYLCASSPGGSGNTIYFGEGSWLTVV.

Here the CDR3 reads CASTNGLADSYEQYF. As DNA, the CDR3 is TGCGCCAGCACAAACGGACTAGCGGACTCCTACGAGCAGTACTTC. The V call is TRBV10-1, the J call TRBJ2-7; 10 positions match TRBD2. Germline V gene lookup returns CDR1 WNHNN and CDR2 SYGVQD (reference sequence). J gave up 0 bases and V 7 bases, and 6 bases lay outside the gene matches. CDR3 size: 15 residues.

The sample holds a few counts of this clone. J is TRBJ2-3 and V is TRBV18; TRBD1 agrees at 7 bases. J gave up 4 bases and V 5 bases, and 3 bases lay outside the gene matches. The CDR3 is 13 amino acids. Germline-derived CDR1 and CDR2 are KGHSH and LQKENI. The CDR3 DNA sequence: TGTGCCAGCTCAAAGACAGGGCCAGATACGCAGTATTTT. Translated, it gives CASSKTGPDTQYF.

This clone occurred once. CDR3 coding DNA: TGTGCCAGCAGGCCGGAAGGGGGATCCGGAAACACCATATATTTT. Protein product: CASRPEGGSGNTIYF. This chain joins TRBV6-5 and TRBJ1-3, with a weak D call TRBD1 (6 bases). The CDR3 extends over 15 amino acids. Germline CDR1 is MNHEY and CDR2 is SVGAGI. Between the trimmed V and J ends, which lost 6 bases and 4 bases, there was a span of 16 bases.